These T cell receptor beta chains were read from a single sample in a study of blood T cell repertoires in COVID-19. Measured with immunoSEQ multiplex PCR; TCRdb has only the in-frame clones, and not every one. The repertoire holds about 280,000 clones, with roughly nine tenths as singletons. The sample consisted of peripheral blood. Every receptor here comes from a man aged 35-49 years with active or convalescent COVID-19. The CDR3 runs from the conserved cysteine through the conserved F or W. The D gene is left open where the match is weak. Where a row states a size, it is once, few, many or the class of an expanded clone; other rows omit it.

j_call	v_call	d_call	clone_size	cdr3_aa	cdr3_nt
TRBJ2-1	TRBV6-1	NA	NA	CASSEARYEQFF	TGTGCCAGCAGTGAAGCGAGGTATGAGCAGTTCTTC
TRBJ2-5	TRBV7-2	TRBD2	NA	CASSLGGLSGVKRTQYF	TGTGCCAGCAGCTTAGGAGGGCTTAGCGGGGTTAAGAGGACCCAGTACTTC
TRBJ1-2	TRBV11-2	NA	NA	CASSLDARQSNYGYTF	TGTGCCAGCAGCTTAGACGCGAGACAGAGTAACTATGGCTACACCTTC
TRBJ1-6	TRBV3-1/TRBV3-2	NA	NA	CASSHELDNSPLHF	TGTGCCAGCAGCCATGAGTTGGATAATTCACCCCTCCACTTT
TRBJ1-6	TRBV18	NA	NA	CASSQGHKQRGSPLHF	TGTGCCAGCTCACAGGGACACAAACAAAGGGGTTCACCCCTCCACTTT
TRBJ2-1	TRBV12-3/TRBV12-4	NA	NA	CASAYNEQFF	TGTGCCAGCGCGTACAATGAGCAGTTCTTC
TRBJ2-3	TRBV27	TRBD2	NA	CASTTGLAPDTQYF	TGTGCCAGCACCACAGGACTAGCCCCAGATACGCAGTATTTT
TRBJ2-7	TRBV10-3	TRBD1	NA	CAISITGTGDDEQYF	TGTGCCATCAGTATAACCGGGACAGGGGACGACGAGCAGTACTTC
TRBJ2-7	TRBV27	NA	NA	CASSLSYGEQYF	TGTGCCAGCAGTTTATCGTACGGGGAGCAGTACTTC
TRBJ2-2	TRBV7-9	NA	NA	CASSPDTSNTGELFF	TGTGCCAGCAGCCCCGACACCTCGAACACCGGGGAGCTGTTTTTT
TRBJ2-3	TRBV30	NA	NA	CAWSSRGGTQYF	TGTGCCTGGAGTTCCCGGGGAGGTACGCAGTATTTT
TRBJ2-7	TRBV6-5	TRBD1	NA	CASTLPGGAEQYF	TGTGCCAGCACCCTACCAGGGGGCGCGGAGCAGTACTTC
TRBJ1-4	TRBV9	NA	NA	CASSPTGIRGEKLFF	TGTGCCAGCAGCCCCACCGGCATCAGGGGAGAAAAACTGTTTTTT
TRBJ2-7	TRBV5-1	TRBD1	NA	CASSFDYDRGSYEQYF	TGCGCCAGCAGCTTTGATTATGACAGGGGCTCCTACGAGCAGTACTTC
TRBJ2-2	TRBV12-5	NA	NA	CASGLGYGELFF	TGTGCTAGTGGTTTGGGTTACGGGGAGCTGTTTTTT
TRBJ1-4	TRBV28	TRBD1	NA	CASSDRGPANEKLFF	TGTGCCAGCAGCGATAGGGGGCCGGCGAATGAAAAACTGTTTTTT
TRBJ2-5	TRBV18	NA	NA	CASSPDSGILQTQYF	TGTGCCAGCTCACCAGACTCGGGGATCCTACAGACCCAGTACTTC
TRBJ2-1	TRBV20-1	NA	NA	CSGAGDEQFF	TGCAGTGGAGCCGGGGATGAGCAGTTCTTC
TRBJ2-1	TRBV9	NA	NA	CASSTTGTSAYNEQFF	TGTGCCAGCAGCACCACCGGGACATCCGCCTACAATGAGCAGTTCTTC
TRBJ1-2	TRBV19	NA	NA	CASSNPSGTTYGYTF	TGTGCCAGTAGTAACCCCTCCGGGACAACTTATGGCTACACCTTC
TRBJ2-2	TRBV11-3	NA	NA	CASSLAGVATGELFF	TGTGCCAGCAGCTTAGCGGGAGTAGCCACCGGGGAGCTGTTTTTT
TRBJ1-5	TRBV19	NA	once	CASSIGPRIDQPQHF	TGTGCCAGTAGTATAGGGCCCAGGATTGATCAGCCCCAGCATTTT
TRBJ2-7	TRBV14	NA	NA	CASSQEVRGAEQYF	TGTGCCAGCAGCCAAGAGGTGCGCGGGGCCGAGCAGTACTTC
TRBJ1-5	TRBV27	NA	NA	CASSSAGGGGIQPQHF	TGTGCCAGCAGTTCCGCCGGAGGGGGGGGAATTCAGCCCCAGCATTTT
TRBJ2-5	TRBV3-1/TRBV3-2	NA	NA	CASSPSQGLQETQYF	TGTGCCAGCAGCCCATCCCAGGGGCTACAAGAGACCCAGTACTTC
TRBJ1-5	TRBV27	TRBD1	NA	CASKGLGTGLRGNQPQHF	TGTGCCAGCAAAGGTCTAGGGACAGGGTTACGGGGGAATCAGCCCCAGCATTTT
TRBJ2-1	TRBV6-2/TRBV6-3	TRBD2	NA	CASSPWGSGRGSEQFF	TGTGCCAGCAGTCCCTGGGGTAGCGGGAGGGGGAGTGAGCAGTTCTTC
TRBJ1-1	TRBV5-8	NA	NA	CASSRQAEAFF	TGTGCCAGCAGCCGACAGGCCGAAGCTTTCTTT
TRBJ2-1	TRBV3-1/TRBV3-2	TRBD2	NA	CASSLSGTSGGNNEQFF	TGTGCCAGCAGCCTTTCCGGGACTAGCGGGGGGAACAATGAGCAGTTCTTC
TRBJ2-5	TRBV5-1	NA	NA	CASSTPTAGVETQYF	TGCGCCAGTTCCACCCCAACGGCCGGGGTTGAGACCCAGTACTTC
TRBJ2-2	TRBV3-1/TRBV3-2	NA	NA	CASTDRGTQRELFF	TGTGCCAGCACCGACCGGGGGACCCAGAGGGAGCTGTTTTTT
TRBJ2-7	TRBV6-5	TRBD1	NA	CASSYSTGGISYEQYF	TGTGCCAGCAGTTACTCGACAGGGGGGATATCCTACGAGCAGTACTTC
TRBJ2-7	TRBV11-3	TRBD1	NA	CASSRTGVGDEQYF	TGTGCCAGCAGCAGAACAGGGGTCGGAGACGAGCAGTACTTC
TRBJ2-7	TRBV2	TRBD2	NA	CASSVAGYEQYF	TGTGCCAGCAGCGTAGCGGGCTACGAGCAGTACTTC
TRBJ2-1	TRBV3-1/TRBV3-2	NA	NA	CASSQVGNEQFF	TGTGCCAGCAGCCAAGTCGGCAATGAGCAGTTCTTC
TRBJ2-1	TRBV7-9	TRBD1	NA	CASSPILGQYNEQFF	TGTGCCAGCAGCCCGATCTTGGGACAGTACAATGAGCAGTTCTTC
TRBJ1-2	TRBV19	NA	NA	CASSIDRFYGYTF	TGTGCCAGTAGTATCGACAGATTCTATGGCTACACCTTC
TRBJ2-1	TRBV19	NA	NA	CASSTGLSSYNEQFF	TGTGCCAGTAGTACGGGACTGAGCTCCTACAATGAGCAGTTCTTC
TRBJ2-1	TRBV13	TRBD2	NA	CASSLERGLASYNEQFF	TGTGCCAGCAGCTTAGAGAGGGGACTAGCCTCCTACAATGAGCAGTTCTTC
TRBJ1-1	TRBV21-1	NA	NA	CASSKGAGKNTEAFF	TGTGCCAGCAGCAAAGGGGCAGGGAAGAACACTGAAGCTTTCTTT
TRBJ2-1	TRBV24-1	TRBD2	NA	CATSDFGSGGYYNEQFF	TGTGCCACCAGTGATTTCGGATCGGGAGGGTATTACAATGAGCAGTTCTTC
TRBJ1-5	TRBV30	NA	NA	CAWSQQGQPQHF	TGTGCCTGGAGTCAACAGGGACAGCCCCAGCATTTT
TRBJ2-1	TRBV7-3	NA	NA	CASSTPGAHEQFF	TGTGCCAGCAGCACACCAGGCGCCCATGAGCAGTTCTTC